This passage covers 9 T cell receptor beta chains from one sample sequenced in a study of beta chain features in type 1 diabetes (dated by TCRdb to the late 2010s). Libraries were constructed by the immunoSEQ multiplex PCR assay. The entire amount of isolated RNA was reverse transcribed using the High Capacity cDNA Reverse Transcription Kit, so the sequenced TCRB transcripts were expressed ones. As stored in TCRdb, this immuneACCESS dataset retains in-frame rearrangements with V and J assigned. A fraction of the clones does not appear; measured against another copy, unresolved V genes explain less than half of the discrepancy, and the remainder lacks a known reason. A total of 390,000 or so clones appear in this sample, about 14% of them only once. Of the sample, roughly 0.038% falls within the top ten clones. Sequenced input: naive CD4+ T cells from blood. Explained via the paper, the cell subset or site label denotes: true naive CD4+ T cells. The receptor source for this set is a man aged 25 to 45 in good health.

This clone was observed a few times. The V gene is TRBV7-2, the J gene TRBJ2-4; TRBD2 agrees at 11 bases. V dropped 9 bases and J dropped 3; count of bases not matched to a gene: 13. CDR1 SGHTA and CDR2 FQGNSA come from the germline V gene. The CDR3 is made up of 17 amino acids. CDR3 loop: CASASGRLPGGKNIQYF. CDR3 nucleotide sequence: TGTGCCAGTGCTAGCGGGAGGCTGCCTGGGGGCAAAAACATTCAGTACTTC.

This chain connects TRBV19 to TRBJ2-3; D remains ambiguous. This CDR3 spans 14 amino acids. Germline V gene lookup returns CDR1 LNHDA and CDR2 SQIVND (reference sequence). Trimming stripped 2 bases from V and 1 base from J, with 7 bases between. DNA for the CDR3: TGTGCCAGTAGTATACTATTTGGCACAGATACGCAGTATTTT. It is translated as CASSILFGTDTQYF.

The chain recombines TRBV21-1 with TRBJ2-4; TRBD2 is taken as the D call from the table, unchecked against the DNA. TRBV21-1 is given as a pseudogene. CDR3 length equals 16 residues. The CDR3 region is CASSPESAGGANIQYF. The CDR3 DNA follows: TGTGCCAGCAGCCCCGAGTCGGCGGGAGGCGCCAACATTCAGTACTTC.

The V and J genes are TRBV5-1 and TRBJ1-5; D is undetermined. CDR3 size: 13 residues. CDR1 SGHRS and CDR2 YFSETQ come from the germline V gene. V was trimmed by 5 bases and J by 0 bases, leaving 6 bases between them. The CDR3 region is CASRQDSNQPQHF. The CDR3, as DNA: TGCGCCAGCAGGCAAGATAGCAATCAGCCCCAGCATTTT. Combining the CDR3 with reference TRBV5-1 and TRBJ1-5 gives the whole variable domain KAGVTQTPRYLIKTRGQQVTLSCSPISGHRSVSWYQQTPGQGLQFLFEYFSETQRNKGNFPGRFSGRQFSNSRSEMNVSTLELGDSALYLCASRQDSNQPQHFGDGTRLSIL.

The gene calls are TRBV10-3 and TRBJ2-1; 13 bases fit TRBD2. Germline-derived CDR1 and CDR2 are ENHRY and SYGVKD. The length of the CDR3 is 14 residues. After removal of 4 bases from V and 6 bases from J, the junction contained 0 bases not matched to a gene. The CDR3 region has the DNA TGTGCCATCAGTGGGACTAGCGGGAGCAATGAGCAGTTCTTC. Translated: CAISGTSGSNEQFF.

This clone came up a few times. The genes are TRBV14 and TRBJ2-3; no clear D gene. Germline V gene sequence: CDR1 SGHDN, CDR2 FVKESK. With 3 bases removed from V and 0 bases from J, the gap between germline ends came to 7 bases. The CDR3 is 14 residues long. The DNA of the CDR3 is TGTGCCAGCAGCCACACCCCCAGCACAGATACGCAGTATTTT. Translation: CASSHTPSTDTQYF. The whole variable domain, remainder taken from reference TRBV14 and TRBJ2-3, is EAGVTQFPSHSVIEKGQTVTLRCDPISGHDNLYWYRRVMGKEIKFLLHFVKESKQDESGMPNNRFLAERTGGTYSTLKVQPAELEDSGVYFCASSHTPSTDTQYFGPGTRLTVL.

This clone was detected only a few times. The chain has TRBV2 and TRBJ2-5, with no clear D. CDR3 length: 15 amino acids. V was trimmed by 4 bases and J by 9 bases, leaving 21 bases between them. The germline gives CDR1 SNHLY, CDR2 FYNNEI. CDR3: CASSGRSGENAAQYF. The DNA of the CDR3 is TGTGCCAGCAGTGGTCGGTCAGGAGAGAATGCGGCCCAGTACTTC.

This clone was detected only a few times. The gene calls are TRBV30 and TRBJ1-3; TRBD1 might be the D (6 bases). V lost 0 bases to trimming and J lost 0 bases, with 15 bases between them. The germline gives CDR1 GTSNPN, CDR2 SVGIG (reference sequence). The CDR3 spans 17 residues. The CDR3 sequence: CAWSVPRDTYSGNTIYF. DNA for the CDR3: TGTGCCTGGAGTGTACCTCGGGACACCTACTCTGGAAACACCATATATTTT.

This chain joins TRBV9 and TRBJ2-3; D remains ambiguous. Trimming took 3 bases from V and 6 from J, leaving 11 bases between them. This CDR3 region has 13 residues. The germline gives CDR1 SGDLS, CDR2 YYNGEE. CDR3 protein: CASSAGHWDTQYF. CDR3 bases: TGTGCCAGCAGCGCGGGTCACTGGGATACGCAGTATTTT.